Following are 32 T cell receptor beta chains from one sample sequenced in a study of CD8 T cells in Susac syndrome. Random hexamers were used to reverse transcribe 0.5 to 1 ug of RNA. TCRdb processed the immunoSEQ multiplex PCR reads anew with MiXCR; each CDR3 protein has one entry. This sample carries about 71,000 distinct CDR3 sequences, approximately 96% of them seen once, and the ten largest clones take roughly 0.11%. The source material was CD4+ T cells from PBMCs. The receptors here all came from a human donor with multiple sclerosis.

This clonotype occurred once. This chain connects TRBV7-9 to TRBJ2-1, with D unclear. The CDR3 is 15 residues long. Trimming took 7 bases from V and 4 from J, leaving 17 bases between them. CDR1 is SEHNR and CDR2 is FQNEAQ in the germline V gene (reference sequence). Here the CDR3 DNA reads TGTGCCAGCACCCCGGACGGAAGGGAATACAATGAGCAGTTCTTC. Residues: CASTPDGREYNEQFF.

This rearrangement joins TRBV12-3 or TRBV12-4 to TRBJ1-1; D gene uncertain. The ends were cut back, 5 bases at V and 2 bases at J, with 3 bases in the middle. This CDR3 has 11 residues. The CDR3 here is CASSPNTEAFF. CDR3 sequence (DNA): TGTGCCAGCAGTCCCAACACTGAAGCTTTCTTT.

The chain links TRBV29-1 to TRBJ2-7, with D possibly being TRBD2 (7 bases). V lost 4 bases and J lost 6, with 13 bases in between. The CDR3 totals 12 residues. Germline loops: CDR1 SQVTM, CDR2 ANQGSEA. The CDR3 here is CSVGRGLREQYF. CDR3 DNA sequence: TGCAGCGTTGGGCGGGGGCTCCGCGAGCAGTACTTC.

The CDR3 sequence: CSVEAQGLSFGATDTQYF. The CDR3 DNA sequence: TGCAGCGTTGAAGCTCAAGGACTCTCCTTTGGGGCCACAGATACGCAGTATTTT. The chain employs TRBV29-1 and TRBJ2-3; D is possibly TRBD1 or TRBD2 (5 bases each). Germline lookup yields CDR1 SQVTM and CDR2 ANQGSEA. V was clipped by 1 base and J by 2 bases, with 22 bases between them. This CDR3 spans 18 amino acids.

This rearrangement joins TRBV12-3 or TRBV12-4 to TRBJ2-1; TRBD1 agrees at 7 bases. The CDR3 is 14 amino acids. The J segment lost 8 bases and the V segment lost 3 bases, leaving 7 bases of the junction unmatched. This CDR3 reads CASSLVQGVDEQFF. In DNA, the CDR3 is TGTGCCAGCAGTTTGGTCCAGGGGGTCGATGAGCAGTTCTTC.

The V call is TRBV29-1, the J call TRBJ2-7; no reliable D call. The V gene lost 4 bases and the J gene lost 2 bases, with 15 bases spanning the gap. Germline V gene data show CDR1 as SQVTM and CDR2 as ANQGSEA. This CDR3 has 14 residues. The CDR3 bases are TGCAGCGTTGGGCCCCTGGGGAAGACCTACGAGCAGTACTTC. Translating it yields CSVGPLGKTYEQYF.

The chain combines TRBV12-3 or TRBV12-4 with TRBJ1-2; 8 bases map to TRBD1. This CDR3 spans 14 amino acids. V lost 3 bases, J lost 4 bases, and 4 bases stayed unmatched. Here the CDR3 DNA reads TGTGCCAGCAGTTTTGGGGACAGGCCCTATGGCTACACCTTC. Translating it yields CASSFGDRPYGYTF.

The chain couples TRBV3-1 to TRBJ2-7, with D perhaps matching TRBD1 or TRBD2 (5 bases each). V lost 0 bases, J lost 3 bases, and 21 bases lay in between. Germline-derived CDR1 and CDR2 are LGHDT and YNNKEL (reference sequence). CDR3 size: 18 residues. The CDR3 spells CASSQDSQVGDGFYEQYF. CDR3 sequence (DNA): TGTGCCAGCAGCCAAGATTCACAGGTCGGGGATGGATTCTACGAGCAGTACTTC.

CDR3 nucleotides: TGTGCCAGTAGTCAGATGACTAGCGGGGTTGATACGCAGTATTTT. Residues: CASSQMTSGVDTQYF. The chain combines TRBV19 with TRBJ2-3; 11 bases map to TRBD2. Germline CDR1 LNHDA, CDR2 SQIVND (reference sequence). CDR3 length: 15 amino acids. Trimming removed 5 bases from V and 6 bases from J; junction bases left unmatched: 7.

This chain links TRBV29-1 with TRBJ1-1; tentatively, D is TRBD1 (5 bases). The CDR3 spans 13 residues. V was clipped by 5 bases and J by 1 base, with 11 bases between them. CDR1 SQVTM and CDR2 ANQGSEA come from the germline V gene. The CDR3 loop is CSVLRGANTEAFF. As DNA, the CDR3 is TGCAGCGTTTTGAGGGGCGCGAACACTGAAGCTTTCTTT. The full variable domain, in which reference TRBV29-1 and TRBJ1-1 provide the parts outside the CDR3, is SAVISQKPSRDICQRGTSLTIQCQVDSQVTMMFWYRQQPGQSLTLIATANQGSEATYESGFVIDKFPISRPNLTFSTLTVSNMSPEDSSIYLCSVLRGANTEAFFGQGTRLTVV.

This clonotype was found once. The chain links TRBV13 to TRBJ2-7; the match to TRBD2 covers 11 bases. V lost 3 bases to trimming and J lost 6 bases; unmatched junction nucleotides: 4. Germline assignment: CDR1 PRHDT and CDR2 FYEKMQ (reference sequence). The CDR3 has 14 amino acids. In DNA form, the CDR3 reads TGTGCCAGCAGCTTTAGCGGGGGGGCGGGCGAGCAGTACTTC. Amino acid sequence: CASSFSGGAGEQYF.

This clonotype was detected only once. CDR3 residues: CASRLGPNEKLFF. In DNA, the CDR3 is TGTGCCAGTCGGTTAGGGCCGAATGAAAAACTGTTTTTT. The gene calls are TRBV28 and TRBJ1-4; D gene ambiguous. Trimming left V 9 bases short and J 5 bases short, with 13 bases between. Germline loops: CDR1 MDHEN, CDR2 SYDVKM. The CDR3 consists of 13 residues.

The V and J genes are TRBV29-1 and TRBJ1-1; TRBD1 might be the D (6 bases). The V gene lost 4 bases and the J gene lost 6 bases, with 12 bases spanning the gap. This CDR3 comprises 12 residues. Per the germline V gene, CDR1 is SQVTM and CDR2 is ANQGSEA. The CDR3 DNA is TGCAGCGTTGCACAGGGCTCCGCTGAAGCTTTCTTT. Residues: CSVAQGSAEAFF.

The chain couples TRBV3-1 to TRBJ2-3; 12 nucleotides agree with TRBD2. The CDR3 extends over 17 amino acids. Per the germline V gene, CDR1 is LGHDT and CDR2 is YNNKEL (reference sequence). With 0 bases clipped from V and 2 bases from J, the junction kept 3 bases outside the gene matches. CDR3 DNA: TGTGCCAGCAGCCAAGACCTAGCGGGGGGGACCACAGATACGCAGTATTTT. Amino acids: CASSQDLAGGTTDTQYF.

This clonotype has a single count. The rearrangement links TRBV3-1 to TRBJ1-5, with D maybe TRBD1 (5 bases). The CDR3 loop spans 12 amino acids. Germline V CDR1 and CDR2: LGHDT, YNNKEL (reference sequence). Trimming pared 4 bases from V and 6 bases from J, leaving 7 bases between. DNA of the CDR3: TGTGCCAGCAGCCGAAGGGGTCAGCCCCAGCATTTT. It codes for CASSRRGQPQHF.

The chain joins TRBV3-1 to TRBJ1-1, with D uncertain. CDR1 and CDR2 (germline): LGHDT, YNNKEL (reference sequence). The length of the CDR3 is 11 residues. V was pared by 3 bases and J by 7 bases, with 6 bases between. CDR3 residues: CASSHRNEAFF. The CDR3 DNA sequence: TGTGCCAGCAGCCACCGGAATGAAGCTTTCTTT.

The chain links TRBV20-1 to TRBJ2-7; D gene ambiguous. The V end was cut by 6 bases, the J end by 5 bases, with 11 bases between. Germline V CDR1 and CDR2: DFQATT, SNEGSKA (reference sequence). The CDR3 length is 11 residues. The CDR3: CSAQIDHEQYF. The DNA of the CDR3 is TGCAGTGCCCAGATAGACCACGAGCAGTACTTC.

The rearrangement joins TRBV5-1 to TRBJ2-5, with TRBD2 matching over 10 bases. CDR3 length: 13 amino acids. Trimming took 5 bases from V and 2 from J; bases not matched to a gene: 0. Germline CDR1 and CDR2: SGHRS and YFSETQ. The CDR3 region is CASRTSGQETQYF. The CDR3 DNA is TGCGCCAGCAGGACTAGCGGGCAAGAGACCCAGTACTTC.

The CDR3 DNA sequence: TGTGCCAGCAGCTTAGTGCTAGCGGGGGGCTCAGTGCAGTTCTTC. Its protein product is CASSLVLAGGSVQFF. The chain is built from TRBV7-8 and TRBJ2-1; 11 nucleotides match TRBD2. The CDR3 spans 15 residues. CDR1 and CDR2 (germline): SGHVS, FQNEAQ. The J segment lost 12 bases and the V segment lost 1 base, leaving 8 bases of the junction unmatched.

This clonotype has more than one count but fewer than ten. The junction does not match germline at one end; this may be a read error. The gene calls are TRBV7-7 and TRBJ2-5; D possibly matches TRBD1 or TRBD2 (5 bases each). Germline V gives CDR1 SSHAT, CDR2 FNYEAQ (reference sequence). CDR3 length: 14 amino acids. The CDR3 DNA is TGTGCTAGCAGTTCTGGGACGGTACAAGAGACCCAGTACTTC. This codes for CASSSGTVQETQYF.

This clonotype was recorded only once. The rearrangement links TRBV12-3 or TRBV12-4 to TRBJ1-4; D is perhaps TRBD1 (5 bases). The V end lost 2 bases, the J end lost 7 bases, and 11 bases lay between the germline ends. CDR3 length: 14 amino acids. This chain's CDR3 is CASSLRDGAEKLFF. CDR3 bases: TGTGCCAGCAGTTTACGGGACGGCGCTGAAAAACTGTTTTTT.

The rearrangement uses TRBV20-1 and TRBJ2-7, with 7 bases lining up with TRBD1. J lost 3 bases, V lost 4 bases, and 9 bases had no gene match. CDR3 length: 14 amino acids. The germline V gene has CDR1 DFQATT and CDR2 SNEGSKA (reference sequence). CDR3 amino acids: CSATLGQAYYEQYF. The CDR3 DNA sequence: TGCAGTGCTACTCTAGGACAGGCATACTACGAGCAGTACTTC.

V and J are TRBV19 and TRBJ2-7; no clear D. Germline CDR1 LNHDA, CDR2 SQIVND (reference sequence). There are 13 residues in the CDR3. V was shortened by 4 bases and J by 3 bases, with 10 bases between the two germline ends. This chain's CDR3 is CASSTSDGYEQYF. CDR3 DNA: TGTGCCAGTAGTACCTCGGACGGCTACGAGCAGTACTTC.

This sequence joins TRBV20-1 and TRBJ2-1; D gene ambiguous. V gave up 3 bases and J gave up 9 bases, with 6 bases separating them. Germline CDR1 DFQATT, CDR2 SNEGSKA (reference sequence). The CDR3 totals 10 residues. The DNA for the CDR3 is TGCAGTGCTAGGTCCCGTGAGCAGTTCTTC. Its protein is CSARSREQFF.

V gene TRBV5-6 combines with J gene TRBJ1-3, with D uncertain. The CDR3 consists of 15 residues. Germline values: CDR1 SGHDT, CDR2 YYEEEE. Trimming removed 0 bases at V and 2 bases at J, with 9 bases between. The CDR3 DNA is TGTGCCAGCAGCTTGGGTCCCTACGCTGGAAACACCATATATTTT. Translating it yields CASSLGPYAGNTIYF.

The chain has TRBV28 and TRBJ2-7, with unresolved D. Per germline, CDR1 MDHEN and CDR2 SYDVKM. The CDR3 runs to 14 residues. The V gene lost 7 bases and the J gene lost 0 bases, with 13 bases spanning the gap. The CDR3 loop is CASNPDQSSYEQYF. In DNA, the CDR3 is TGTGCCAGCAACCCTGATCAGAGCTCCTACGAGCAGTACTTC.

This chain uses TRBV20-1 with TRBJ2-3; D is unresolved. Between the trimmed V and J ends, which lost 6 bases and 0 bases, there was a span of 16 bases. Per the germline V gene, CDR1 is DFQATT and CDR2 is SNEGSKA (reference sequence). The CDR3 totals 15 residues. CDR3 amino acids: CSAPSPTGSTDTQYF. The DNA of the CDR3 is TGCAGTGCCCCCTCCCCGACTGGGAGCACAGATACGCAGTATTTT.

This clonotype showed up just once. The chain couples TRBV30 to TRBJ1-4; no definite D call. The CDR3 sequence is 16 residues long. Trimming removed 3 bases from V and 8 bases from J, with 22 bases in between. Germline assignment: CDR1 GTSNPN and CDR2 SVGIG (reference sequence). The CDR3 reads CAWRWTAKQLLEKLFF. In DNA form, the CDR3 reads TGTGCCTGGAGGTGGACGGCGAAACAACTTTTAGAAAAACTGTTTTTT.

This chain links TRBV20-1 with TRBJ1-1; D is unresolved. The germline CDR1 and CDR2 sequences are DFQATT and SNEGSKA (reference sequence). The length of the CDR3 is 11 residues. The CDR3 here is CRPSTNTEAFF. CDR3 nucleotides: TGCAGACCCTCGACCAACACTGAAGCTTTCTTT.

V is TRBV12-3 or TRBV12-4 and J is TRBJ1-2; TRBD1 matches at 7 bases. The CDR3 length is 12 residues. J was trimmed by 6 bases and V by 3 bases; bases with no gene match: 1. The CDR3 here is CASSFTGDGYTF. In DNA, the CDR3 is TGTGCCAGCAGTTTTACAGGGGATGGCTACACCTTC.

The V gene is TRBV3-1, the J gene TRBJ2-4; TRBD2 matches 8 bases. Germline CDR1 and CDR2: LGHDT and YNNKEL (reference sequence). V dropped 4 bases and J dropped 6; count of bases not matched to a gene: 14. The CDR3 totals 17 residues. For the CDR3, the DNA is TGTGCCAGCAGCCCCCGAACTACGGGGGGGTTGAGAAACATTCAGTACTTC. The encoded protein is CASSPRTTGGLRNIQYF.

The V gene is TRBV28, the J gene TRBJ1-4; D call uncertain. Trimming shortened V by 3 bases and J by 3 bases, and 11 bases separated the two germline ends. Germline-derived CDR1 and CDR2 are MDHEN and SYDVKM. This CDR3 is built from 15 residues. Here the CDR3 DNA reads TGTGCCAGCAGTTTGGTGACTGCTCCTAATGAAAAACTGTTTTTT. Amino acid sequence: CASSLVTAPNEKLFF. Looking up the rest from reference TRBV28 and TRBJ1-4 gives the full variable domain: DVKVTQSSRYLVKRTGEKVFLECVQDMDHENMFWYRQDPGLGLRLIYFSYDVKMKEKGDIPEGYSVSREKKERFSLILESASTNQTSMYLCASSLVTAPNEKLFFGSGTQLSVL.